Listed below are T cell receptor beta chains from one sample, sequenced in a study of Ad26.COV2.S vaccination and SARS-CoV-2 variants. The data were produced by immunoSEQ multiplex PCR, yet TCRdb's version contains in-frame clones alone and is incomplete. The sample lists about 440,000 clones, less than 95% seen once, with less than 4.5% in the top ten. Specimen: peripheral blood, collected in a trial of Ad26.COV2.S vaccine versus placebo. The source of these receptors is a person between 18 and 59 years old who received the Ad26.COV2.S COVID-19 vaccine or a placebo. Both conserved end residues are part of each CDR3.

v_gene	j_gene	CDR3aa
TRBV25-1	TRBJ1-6	CASRLGSSYNSPLHF
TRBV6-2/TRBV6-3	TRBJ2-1	CASSQSHEQFF
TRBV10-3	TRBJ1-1	CAIRGQGTGTEAFF
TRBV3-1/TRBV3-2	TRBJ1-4	CASSQDLETGGSEKLFF
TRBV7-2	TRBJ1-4	CASSLRQNNEKLFF
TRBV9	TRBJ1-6	CASSPRGRNGSPLHF
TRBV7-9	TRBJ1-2	CASSLVTTGGDGYTF
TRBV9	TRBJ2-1	CASSGPLTSGTYNEQFF
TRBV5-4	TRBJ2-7	CASSVGAEQYF
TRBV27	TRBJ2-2	CASKGSGMGAGELFF
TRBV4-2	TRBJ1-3	CASSRERDGSTIYF
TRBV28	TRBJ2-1	CASRSRDSLAGMGNEQFF
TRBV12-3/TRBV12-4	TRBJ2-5	CASSLGQQETQYF
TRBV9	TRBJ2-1	CASSVGGAGRMSEQFF
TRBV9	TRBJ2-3	CASSPSGRREGTSTDTQYF
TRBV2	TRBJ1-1	CASKVRGGQTEAFF
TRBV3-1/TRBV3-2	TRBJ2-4	CASSPPGLAKNIQYF
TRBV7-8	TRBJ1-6	CASSRLTGVNSPLHF
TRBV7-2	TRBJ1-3	CASSSNSGTEATIYF
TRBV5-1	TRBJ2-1	CASSLVDRGNEQFF
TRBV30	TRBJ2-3	CAWSGEGLGTDTQYF
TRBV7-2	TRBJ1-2	CASSFPGGVNYGYTF
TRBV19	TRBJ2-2	CASRGQGGDGELFF
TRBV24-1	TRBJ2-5	CATSGTGGIETQYF
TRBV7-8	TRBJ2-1	CASSLQTSGLSSYNEQFF
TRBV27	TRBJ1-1	CASSLSSGTGSFF
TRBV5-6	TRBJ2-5	CASSLGAGGLVAEKETQYF
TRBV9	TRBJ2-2	CASSTPGQGAGELFF
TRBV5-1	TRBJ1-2	CASSLRTGVGDGYTF
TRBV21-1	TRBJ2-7	CASSTSSPTYSYEQYF
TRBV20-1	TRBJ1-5	CSASTGAQPQHF
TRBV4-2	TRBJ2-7	CASSQGVSGVYEQYF
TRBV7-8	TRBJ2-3	CASSLRGRLSTDTQYF
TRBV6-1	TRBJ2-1	CASSEGTSYNEQFF
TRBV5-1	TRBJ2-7	CASSSGTSGIYEQYF
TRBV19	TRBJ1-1	CASSPDQGNPEAFF
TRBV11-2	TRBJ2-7	CASSPFGVSEQYF
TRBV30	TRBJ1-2	CAWSVPGGARLFGYTF
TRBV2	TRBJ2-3	CASTLWGQGTDTQYF
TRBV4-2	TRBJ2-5	CASSLTSVQETQYF
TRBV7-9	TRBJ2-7	CASSLALSGRTYEQYF
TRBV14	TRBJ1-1	CASSQGSRGPTEAFF
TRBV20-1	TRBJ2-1	CSASPSGGYNEQFF
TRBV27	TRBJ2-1	CASSPHPEASYNEQFF
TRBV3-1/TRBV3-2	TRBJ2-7	CASSQELHRTGAGEQYF
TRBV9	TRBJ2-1	CASSVAGTGNNEQFF
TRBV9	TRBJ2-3	CASSVGGGGSRSTDTQYF
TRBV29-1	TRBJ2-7	CSVEGTEWGEQYF
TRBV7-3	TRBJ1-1	CASSLSSEAFF